This T cell receptor beta chain was sequenced during a study of blood T cell repertoires in COVID-19 (dated by TCRdb to the early 2020s). Regarding the complete study: Collaborator samples came from the United States, Italy and Spain and covered acute and convalescent phases of COVID-19. The material from the prospective study consisted of cDNA or gDNA derived from T cells, B-cell-depleted T cells, or PBMCs. Subjects who had been exposed to COVID-19, were actively infected with it, or had recovered from it provided the deeply sampled blood TCRbeta repertoires that made up the dataset. The repertoires were made available in a free public database intended to serve as a resource for research on the immune response to SARS-CoV-2. Samples came from the ongoing ImmuneRACE study (first 160 participants) plus 1,254 subjects from 6 global collaborators. A de-identified subject ID, COVID-19 status, age in years and sex were almost always included in the sample metadata. HLA class I and class II types, where available, came from metadata supplied by the sample provider rather than from assay-based typing.

The paper's findings and limits, for the study overall: Clinical and demographic metadata were provided uncurated, with the amount varying by source and participant.

The immunoSEQ Assay, a bias-controlled multiplex PCR, was used to amplify TCRbeta CDR3 regions from genomic DNA. The published analysis was carried out like this. Nucleated cell counts per sample were estimated from amplification of reference gene primers within the assay. To quantify the absolute abundance of each unique TCRbeta CDR3 rearrangement, sequence reads were collapsed and filtered. Productive Simpson clonality was computed per sample as the square root of Simpson's diversity index over productive rearrangements. TCRdb took this table from immuneACCESS and kept in-frame rearrangements with V and J called. Such tables lack part of the clones; where checked against another copy, unresolved V genes explain under half of the gap, and the rest is unexplained. V, J and clone size are those of that table, while D and trimming were read from the DNA. Within this sample are under 130,000 clones, with roughly 79% of them counted one time only. The top ten clones comprise roughly 10% of the sample.

Whole blood was collected in K2EDTA tubes by collaborating institutions according to the institutions' own protocols. For TCRbeta analysis, collaborator samples were shipped as frozen whole blood, as isolated PBMCs, or as DNA extracted from either sample type. Note on this clone: Its antigen is still unknown. The sample holds no much larger clone one base away, and base qualities are not on file.

The sequenced material came from peripheral blood. The sequence came from a woman in her 70s with acute or convalescent COVID-19.

For the CDR3, the sequence is CASRQGAGSPLHF. The nucleotides read TGCGCCAGCAGACAGGGGGCTGGTTCACCCCTCCACTTT. Recombination joined TRBV10-2 with TRBJ1-6; a stretch of 9 junction bases matches TRBD1. From cysteine to phenylalanine, the CDR3 is 13 amino acids long. Only the CDR3 portion is preserved as DNA: 39 bases, with reading frame beginning at the first base. After removal of 6 bases from V and 9 bases from J, the junction retains 3 bases not matched to a gene. The germline V gene specifies WSHSY as CDR1 and SAAADI as CDR2.